This T cell receptor (beta chain) was sequenced for a study of T cell repertoires in cytomegalovirus infection. Across the whole study: Public TCR beta signatures indicated both CMV infection and matching HLA type. Notes on the study in general: Summed public TCR beta family frequency identified CMV carriers bearing the relevant HLA. The ex vivo response was dominated by HLA-C-restricted CMV-specific TCR beta clonotypes.

TCRdb ran MiXCR on the reads and lists one entry per CDR3 protein. This table holds 310,000 or so distinct CDR3 sequences, roughly a tenth found once. This clonotype was recorded a few times. Antigen specificity is unknown. The CDR3 covers 13 residues. Per the germline V gene, CDR1 is SGHDN and CDR2 is FVKESK. Between the trimmed V and J ends, which lost 5 bases and 10 bases, there was a span of 15 bases. Material: PBMCs. This sequence joins TRBV14 and TRBJ2-1; D call uncertain. The TCR comes from a human donor in good health (CMV status not recorded). Some clones in this sample may be carry-over from other donors' samples. The CDR3 coding sequence is TGTGCCAGCAGCTGGTATCTCGTTGGGGAGCAGTTCTTC. Its translation is CASSWYLVGEQFF.